The sample holds a few counts of the clone carrying this TCR beta chain. What it binds is not known. The entry originates in a study of cytomegalovirus exposure and HLA in healthy donors. Findings and limits, study-wide: In a later analysis, at a false discovery rate of 0.05, 16,951 TCR beta sequences matched HLA alleles. By a later analysis, the bulk of CMV-associated TCR beta chains appeared HLA-restricted.

This CDR3 has 13 residues. In germline, CDR1 is GTSNPN, CDR2 SVGIG (reference sequence). Between the trimmed V and J ends, which lost 4 bases and 2 bases, there was a span of 10 bases. Donors were nominally healthy when sampled, though unrecorded immune exposures were likely. With 60 Vbeta and 13 Jbeta primers, the PCR was carried out. TCRdb keeps only in-frame clones here, not all; method: immunoSEQ multiplex PCR. The profile shows 150,000 to 200,000 clones, about four fifths of them singletons. Sequenced material: PBMCs. The chain employs TRBV30 and TRBJ2-3; possibly TRBD2 for D (5 bases). This clonotype was sampled from a man aged 45-65 years in good health and CMV-seropositive. In DNA form, the CDR3 reads TGTGCCTGGACTAGCTTTCACACAGATACGCAGTATTTT. This codes for CAWTSFHTDTQYF.